Listed below are T cell receptor beta chains from one sample, sequenced in a study of Ad26.COV2.S vaccination and SARS-CoV-2 variants. Assay used: immunoSEQ multiplex PCR; TCRdb lists only in-frame clones, some missing. The data hold some 480,000 clones, with around nine tenths observed a single time. The sample in question was peripheral blood, obtained in a trial of Ad26.COV2.S vaccine versus placebo. Receptors originate from a person aged 18 to 65 who received the Ad26.COV2.S COVID-19 vaccine or a placebo. CDR3s leave out the opening cysteine and the closing phenylalanine or tryptophan. The D gene is left open where the match is weak.

>NA|TRBV15|TRBJ1-1
ATSMSTEAF
>NA|TRBV14|TRBJ2-6
ASSQRSGGHPGANVLT
>NA|TRBV7-7|TRBJ2-5
ASSSRAGLQETQY
>NA|TRBV3-1/TRBV3-2|TRBJ2-7
ASSQDPRFYEQY
>TRBD1|TRBV6-5|TRBJ2-7
ASSAGQGVYEQY
>NA|TRBV9|TRBJ2-1
ASSERPGGSYNEQF
>TRBD2|TRBV13|TRBJ2-1
ASTPRPGLAGYNEQF
>NA|TRBV7-8|TRBJ2-5
ASSLIRGQTQY
>NA|TRBV2|TRBJ2-7
ASIAGLPRRAY
>TRBD2|TRBV20-1|TRBJ2-1
SASSSGSSSDEQF
>TRBD1|TRBV9|TRBJ2-1
ASSRQGVNNEQF
>NA|TRBV6-2/TRBV6-3|TRBJ1-1
ASSYSLDTMNTEAF
>NA|TRBV9|TRBJ1-1
ASSVSGVVNTEAF
>NA|TRBV9|TRBJ1-3
ASSVAEARSSGNTIY
>NA|TRBV6-4|TRBJ1-2
ASSEAASTGSYT
>NA|TRBV28|TRBJ1-1
ASSFPQVIAEAF